What follows are 19 T cell receptor beta chains derived from one specimen sequenced in a study of T cells in Graves' hyperthyroidism and ophthalmopathy. Researchers took RNA transcripts and amplified the TCR beta CDR3 regions from them. During a first-round RT-PCR of the TCR CDR3, the HTBI primer set was used. TCRdb analysed the multiplex PCR reads with MiXCR anew, one entry per CDR3 protein. The table records about 710,000 distinct CDR3 sequences, 15% to 20% of them present only once. Sequencing input: blood. The receptors here all came from a young man with Graves' hyperthyroidism.

This clonotype has just a few counts. The chain uses TRBV2 and TRBJ1-3, with D unresolved. This CDR3 contains 13 residues. With 4 bases removed from V and 0 bases from J, the gap between germline ends came to 4 bases. Germline V gives CDR1 SNHLY, CDR2 FYNNEI. The CDR3 loop is CASSGRSGNTIYF. The DNA of the CDR3 is TGTGCCAGCAGTGGACGCTCTGGAAACACCATATATTTT.

The chain employs TRBV10-1 and TRBJ2-5; 8 bases align to TRBD2. CDR1 is WNHNN and CDR2 is SYGVQD in the germline V gene (reference sequence). Trimming took 11 bases from V and 0 from J; bases not matched to a gene: 11. This CDR3 comprises 15 residues. The CDR3: CAGKWASGYQETQYF. The CDR3 nucleotides read TGCGCCGGAAAGTGGGCTAGCGGGTACCAAGAGACCCAGTACTTC.

This clonotype was counted many times. V is TRBV11-3 and J is TRBJ2-2; 7 bases are shared with TRBD2. The CDR3 runs 15 residues. The germline V gene has CDR1 SGHNT and CDR2 YENEEA. J was trimmed by 3 bases and V by 3 bases; bases with no gene match: 4. The DNA for the CDR3 is TGTGCCAGCAGCTTCGGGGGGTCCTACACCGGGGAGCTGTTTTTT. It yields the protein CASSFGGSYTGELFF.

The chain carries TRBV6-2 or TRBV6-3 and TRBJ2-4; 7 bases align to TRBD1. The V gene end was trimmed by 4 bases and the J gene end by 5 bases; junction bases not matched to a gene: 2. The CDR3 has 13 residues. In germline, CDR1 is MNHEY, CDR2 SVGEGT. The CDR3 DNA is TGTGCCAGCAGTTCAGGGGGAGAAAACATTCAGTACTTC. It is translated as CASSSGGENIQYF.

This clonotype was seen ten or more times. CDR3 in amino acids: CASSADRGYEQYF. The CDR3 DNA is TGTGCCAGCAGCGCGGACAGGGGCTACGAGCAGTACTTC. The chain couples TRBV7-8 to TRBJ2-7, with 9 positions matching TRBD1. The germline V gene encodes CDR1 SGHVS and CDR2 FQNEAQ. V was pared by 5 bases and J by 3 bases, with 2 bases of the junction left unmatched. The CDR3 covers 13 residues.

The chain joins TRBV30 to TRBJ2-3; D gene unclear. This CDR3 contains 15 residues. In germline, CDR1 is GTSNPN, CDR2 SVGIG (reference sequence). Trimming shortened V by 0 bases and J by 2 bases, and 12 bases separated the two germline ends. The CDR3 sequence: CAWSVRYGFTDTQYF. For the CDR3, the DNA is TGTGCCTGGAGTGTACGGTACGGTTTCACAGATACGCAGTATTTT. Full variable domain (remainder filled in from reference TRBV30 and TRBJ2-3): SQTIHQWPATLVQPVGSPLSLECTVEGTSNPNLYWYRQAAGRGLQLLFYSVGIGQISSEVPQNLSASRPQDRQFILSSKKLLLSDSGFYLCAWSVRYGFTDTQYFGPGTRLTVL.

This clonotype appeared many times. The V call is TRBV30, the J call TRBJ2-7; tentative D call: TRBD2 (5 bases). The CDR3 totals 14 residues. V lost 1 base to trimming and J lost 1 base, with 11 bases between them. Germline assignment: CDR1 GTSNPN and CDR2 SVGIG (reference sequence). This CDR3 reads CAWSGGHSSYEQYF. DNA of the CDR3: TGTGCCTGGAGTGGAGGGCACAGTTCCTACGAGCAGTACTTC.

This chain joins TRBV7-3 and TRBJ1-2, with 8 bases lining up with TRBD1. J lost 2 bases, V lost 5 bases, and 7 bases had no gene match. Germline V CDR1 and CDR2: SGHTA, FQGTGA. CDR3 size: 15 residues. The CDR3 loop reads CASSPGQGWNYGYTF. The CDR3 DNA reads as TGTGCCAGCAGCCCCGGACAGGGATGGAACTATGGCTACACCTTC. Full variable domain (missing parts from reference TRBV7-3 and TRBJ1-2): GAGVSQTPSNKVTEKGKYVELRCDPISGHTALYWYRQSLGQGPEFLIYFQGTGAADDSGLPNDRFFAVRPEGSVSTLKIQRTERGDSAVYLCASSPGQGWNYGYTFGSGTRLTVV.

This clonotype has ten or more counts. The rearrangement uses TRBV7-2 and TRBJ2-7; D could derive from TRBD1 or TRBD2 (5 bases each). CDR1 is SGHTA and CDR2 is FQGNSA in the germline V gene. CDR3 length: 13 amino acids. The ends were cut back, 5 bases at V and 3 bases at J, with 11 bases in the middle. CDR3 nucleotides: TGTGCCAGCAGCCATGGGACCGACTACGAGCAGTACTTC. This sequence encodes CASSHGTDYEQYF.

This clonotype was recorded at least ten times. This rearrangement joins TRBV6-5 to TRBJ2-5; 7 nucleotides match TRBD2. Trimming at V came to 0 bases and at J to 3 bases, leaving 1 base not matched to a gene. Germline-derived CDR1 and CDR2 are MNHEY and SVGAGI. The CDR3 is 14 residues long. As DNA, the CDR3 is TGTGCCAGCAGTTACTCGGGGGGGAAAGAGACCCAGTACTTC. It codes for CASSYSGGKETQYF.

This clonotype was observed many times. V gene TRBV3-1 combines with J gene TRBJ1-4; D call uncertain. Per the germline V gene, CDR1 is LGHDT and CDR2 is YNNKEL (reference sequence). This CDR3 spans 11 amino acids. V lost 6 bases and J 8 bases, leaving 7 bases between the germline ends. The chain's CDR3 is CASRGGEKLFF. The CDR3 coding sequence is TGTGCCAGCAGGGGAGGCGAAAAACTGTTTTTT.

Ten or more counts support this clonotype. The CDR3 nucleotides are TGTGCCCGACGAGGGATAGACTATGGCTACACCTTC. This gives the protein CARRGIDYGYTF. The chain recombines TRBV2 with TRBJ1-2; D gene ambiguous. V dropped 11 bases and J dropped 3 bases, with 13 bases sitting between them. CDR1 is SNHLY, CDR2 FYNNEI, per germline. This CDR3 region has 12 residues.

The rearrangement joins TRBV2 to TRBJ1-2; D is perhaps TRBD1 (5 bases). The CDR3 is 14 amino acids. V lost 0 bases and J 5 bases, leaving 10 bases between the germline ends. CDR1 is SNHLY and CDR2 is FYNNEI in the germline V gene. The CDR3 sequence is CASSEARGVYGYTF. The CDR3 region has the DNA TGTGCCAGCAGTGAAGCGCGGGGGGTATATGGCTACACCTTC.

This chain connects TRBV5-8 to TRBJ2-1; 7 bases align to TRBD1. Germline V gene data show CDR1 as SGHTS and CDR2 as YDEGEE. V lost 1 base to trimming and J lost 0 bases; unmatched junction nucleotides: 4. CDR3 length equals 16 residues. The CDR3 region is CASSLSRGSSYNEQFF. The CDR3 region has the DNA TGTGCCAGCAGCTTGAGCAGGGGGAGCTCCTACAATGAGCAGTTCTTC.

This clonotype was recorded at least ten times. The CDR3 sequence: CASSLRISYGETQYF. The DNA of the CDR3 is TGTGCCAGCAGCCTTCGAATTTCCTACGGGGAGACCCAGTACTTC. The gene calls are TRBV28 and TRBJ2-5; D remains unclear. With 6 bases removed from V and 5 bases from J, the gap between germline ends came to 19 bases. Germline V gene sequence: CDR1 MDHEN, CDR2 SYDVKM. The CDR3 contains 15 residues. Full variable domain (missing parts from reference TRBV28 and TRBJ2-5): DVKVTQSSRYLVKRTGEKVFLECVQDMDHENMFWYRQDPGLGLRLIYFSYDVKMKEKGDIPEGYSVSREKKERFSLILESASTNQTSMYLCASSLRISYGETQYFGPGTRLLVL.

This clonotype came up many times. This chain joins TRBV7-2 and TRBJ2-7; 16 nucleotides align to TRBD2. Germline V gene sequence: CDR1 SGHTA, CDR2 FQGNSA. The trim removed 6 bases at V and 5 bases at J, leaving 7 bases unmatched. This CDR3 has 16 amino acids. DNA for the CDR3: TGTGCCAGCAGTTCGGGACTAGCGGGAGGGCCTGACGAGCAGTACTTC. Amino acids: CASSSGLAGGPDEQYF.

The rearrangement uses TRBV7-9 and TRBJ2-2; no clear D. The CDR3 is 14 amino acids. The V gene's germline CDR1 is SEHNR and CDR2 FQNEAQ (reference sequence). The V and J ends lost 10 bases and 3 bases respectively, with 15 bases between them. The chain's CDR3 is CAILEAADTGELFF. CDR3 bases: TGTGCCATCCTCGAGGCAGCCGACACCGGGGAGCTGTTTTTT.

The chain combines TRBV10-3 with TRBJ2-6, with TRBD1 identical over 8 bases. This CDR3 has 16 residues. With 10 bases clipped from V and 2 bases from J, the junction kept 10 bases outside the gene matches. The germline CDR1 and CDR2 sequences are ENHRY and SYGVKD. CDR3: CATLGQGAPGANVLTF. The DNA for the CDR3 is TGTGCCACCTTGGGGCAGGGGGCTCCTGGGGCCAACGTCCTGACTTTC.

This clonotype was recorded a few times. The J gene is TRBJ1-1, the V gene TRBV20-1; weak D call: TRBD1 (6 bases). V lost 3 bases and J 2 bases, leaving 10 bases between the germline ends. This CDR3 is built from 13 residues. Germline CDR1 DFQATT, CDR2 SNEGSKA (reference sequence). This CDR3 is CSARDRTNTEAFF. As DNA, the CDR3 is TGCAGTGCTAGGGACAGAACAAACACTGAAGCTTTCTTT.